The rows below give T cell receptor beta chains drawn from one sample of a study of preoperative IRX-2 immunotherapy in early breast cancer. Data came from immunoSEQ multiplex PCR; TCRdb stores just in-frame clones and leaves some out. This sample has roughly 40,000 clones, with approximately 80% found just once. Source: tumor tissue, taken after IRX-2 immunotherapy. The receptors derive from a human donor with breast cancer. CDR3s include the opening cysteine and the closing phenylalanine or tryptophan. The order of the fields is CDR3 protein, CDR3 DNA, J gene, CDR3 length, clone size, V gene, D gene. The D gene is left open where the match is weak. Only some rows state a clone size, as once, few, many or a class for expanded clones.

cdr3_aa: CATSRGLAGVNEQFF
cdr3_nt: TGTGCCACCAGCAGAGGACTAGCGGGGGTCAATGAGCAGTTCTTC
j_call: TRBJ2-1
cdr3_length: 15
clone_size: -
v_call: TRBV15
d_call: TRBD2

cdr3_aa: CASSSPQERVSDTQYF
cdr3_nt: TGTGCCAGCAGTTCACCACAGGAGAGGGTTTCGGATACGCAGTATTTT
j_call: TRBJ2-3
cdr3_length: 16
clone_size: -
v_call: TRBV6-8
d_call: -

cdr3_aa: CATYPGERAGELFF
cdr3_nt: TGTGCCACATACCCGGGAGAGAGGGCCGGGGAGCTGTTTTTT
j_call: TRBJ2-2
cdr3_length: 14
clone_size: -
v_call: TRBV9
d_call: -

cdr3_aa: CASSSRLAGGTGELFF
cdr3_nt: TGTGCCAGCAGTTCTCGACTAGCGGGTGGAACCGGGGAGCTGTTTTTT
j_call: TRBJ2-2
cdr3_length: 16
clone_size: -
v_call: TRBV6-8
d_call: TRBD2

cdr3_aa: CASSYETPPRGNEKLFF
cdr3_nt: TGTGCCAGCAGTTACGAGACCCCCCCCAGGGGGAATGAAAAACTGTTTTTT
j_call: TRBJ1-4
cdr3_length: 17
clone_size: -
v_call: TRBV6-8
d_call: TRBD1

cdr3_aa: CASGGRGDEQFF
cdr3_nt: TGTGCCAGCGGAGGGCGAGGGGATGAGCAGTTCTTC
j_call: TRBJ2-1
cdr3_length: 12
clone_size: few
v_call: TRBV28
d_call: -

cdr3_aa: CASLSGHTEAFF
cdr3_nt: TGTGCCAGCTTATCGGGGCACACTGAAGCTTTCTTT
j_call: TRBJ1-1
cdr3_length: 12
clone_size: -
v_call: TRBV9
d_call: -

cdr3_aa: CASSNSGSRNEQFF
cdr3_nt: TGTGCCAGCTCCAATAGCGGGAGTCGGAATGAGCAGTTCTTC
j_call: TRBJ2-1
cdr3_length: 14
clone_size: -
v_call: TRBV28
d_call: TRBD2

cdr3_aa: CASSRDLTTNEKLFF
cdr3_nt: TGTGCCAGCAGTCGAGACCTTACAACTAATGAAAAACTGTTTTTT
j_call: TRBJ1-4
cdr3_length: 15
clone_size: once
v_call: TRBV28
d_call: -

cdr3_aa: CAIRPDRGVDEQFF
cdr3_nt: TGTGCCATCAGACCCGACAGGGGGGTCGATGAGCAGTTCTTC
j_call: TRBJ2-1
cdr3_length: 14
clone_size: -
v_call: TRBV6-8
d_call: TRBD1

cdr3_aa: CASSEQGGREKLFF
cdr3_nt: TGTGCCAGCAGTGAACAAGGGGGTCGGGAAAAACTGTTTTTT
j_call: TRBJ1-4
cdr3_length: 14
clone_size: -
v_call: TRBV6-4
d_call: -

cdr3_aa: CASSRPGTSGEQYF
cdr3_nt: TGTGCCAGTAGTCGCCCGGGGACTAGCGGCGAGCAGTACTTC
j_call: TRBJ2-7
cdr3_length: 14
clone_size: -
v_call: TRBV19
d_call: TRBD2

cdr3_aa: CASSSRGLTDTQYF
cdr3_nt: TGTGCCAGCAGTTCTCGGGGGCTGACAGATACGCAGTATTTT
j_call: TRBJ2-3
cdr3_length: 14
clone_size: -
v_call: TRBV6-8
d_call: -

cdr3_aa: CASSPHTVQETQYF
cdr3_nt: TGTGCCAGCTCGCCCCATACAGTGCAAGAGACCCAGTACTTC
j_call: TRBJ2-5
cdr3_length: 14
clone_size: -
v_call: TRBV6-8
d_call: -

cdr3_aa: CASSLGSGQGYGYTF
cdr3_nt: TGTGCCAGCAGCTTAGGGTCCGGACAGGGCTATGGCTACACCTTC
j_call: TRBJ1-2
cdr3_length: 15
clone_size: -
v_call: TRBV11-3
d_call: TRBD1

cdr3_aa: CASSILTGNTGELFF
cdr3_nt: TGTGCCAGTAGTATCCTTACGGGCAACACCGGGGAGCTGTTTTTT
j_call: TRBJ2-2
cdr3_length: 15
clone_size: -
v_call: TRBV19
d_call: -

cdr3_aa: CASSVGGGRFTGELFF
cdr3_nt: TGTGCCAGCAGCGTAGGCGGGGGGAGGTTCACCGGGGAGCTGTTTTTT
j_call: TRBJ2-2
cdr3_length: 16
clone_size: -
v_call: TRBV7-1
d_call: TRBD2

cdr3_aa: CASRGSRDREIDTQYF
cdr3_nt: TGTGCCAGCAGGGGAAGCCGGGACAGGGAAATAGATACGCAGTATTTT
j_call: TRBJ2-3
cdr3_length: 16
clone_size: few
v_call: TRBV9
d_call: TRBD1

cdr3_aa: CASSLNRLSSSETQYF
cdr3_nt: TGCGCCAGCAGCTTAAACCGGTTGTCTTCGAGTGAGACCCAGTACTTC
j_call: TRBJ2-5
cdr3_length: 16
clone_size: -
v_call: TRBV23-1
d_call: -

cdr3_aa: CASSPTILAGRDTQYF
cdr3_nt: TGTGCCAGCAGTCCAACCATCCTTGCGGGTAGAGATACGCAGTATTTT
j_call: TRBJ2-3
cdr3_length: 16
clone_size: -
v_call: TRBV14
d_call: -

cdr3_aa: CASSLDRSQPQHF
cdr3_nt: TGTGCCAGCAGCTTAGACAGGTCTCAGCCCCAGCATTTT
j_call: TRBJ1-5
cdr3_length: 13
clone_size: few
v_call: TRBV16
d_call: -

cdr3_aa: CASRSPGSGSPLHF
cdr3_nt: TGTGCCAGCAGGTCCCCGGGTTCAGGTTCACCCCTCCACTTT
j_call: TRBJ1-6
cdr3_length: 14
clone_size: once
v_call: TRBV25-1
d_call: -

cdr3_aa: CASAVRPNQPQHF
cdr3_nt: TGTGCCAGCGCAGTTCGCCCCAATCAGCCCCAGCATTTT
j_call: TRBJ1-5
cdr3_length: 13
clone_size: once
v_call: TRBV6-8
d_call: -

cdr3_aa: CASSPLDRGNQPQHF
cdr3_nt: TGTGCCAGCAGTCCTTTGGACAGGGGAAATCAGCCCCAGCATTTT
j_call: TRBJ1-5
cdr3_length: 15
clone_size: once
v_call: TRBV6-8
d_call: TRBD1

cdr3_aa: CAWLRGAGELFF
cdr3_nt: TGTGCCTGGCTGCGGGGGGCCGGGGAGCTGTTTTTT
j_call: TRBJ2-2
cdr3_length: 12
clone_size: -
v_call: TRBV30
d_call: TRBD2

cdr3_aa: CASSLEGGVRTEAFF
cdr3_nt: TGTGCCAGCAGCCTCGAAGGGGGTGTTCGGACTGAAGCTTTCTTT
j_call: TRBJ1-1
cdr3_length: 15
clone_size: -
v_call: TRBV14
d_call: -

cdr3_aa: CASGPGLAAAYEQYF
cdr3_nt: TGCGCCAGCGGCCCCGGACTAGCGGCCGCCTACGAGCAGTACTTC
j_call: TRBJ2-7
cdr3_length: 15
clone_size: -
v_call: TRBV10-2
d_call: TRBD2

cdr3_aa: CASSWTGGRSNEQFF
cdr3_nt: TGTGCCAGCAGTTGGACAGGGGGCCGTTCAAATGAGCAGTTCTTC
j_call: TRBJ2-1
cdr3_length: 15
clone_size: few
v_call: TRBV6-8
d_call: TRBD1

cdr3_aa: CASSSGGAMNTEAFF
cdr3_nt: TGCGCCAGCAGCTCGGGAGGAGCTATGAACACTGAAGCTTTCTTT
j_call: TRBJ1-1
cdr3_length: 15
clone_size: -
v_call: TRBV5-1
d_call: -

cdr3_aa: CASSPWGNTEAFF
cdr3_nt: TGTGCCAGCTCACCGTGGGGGAACACTGAAGCTTTCTTT
j_call: TRBJ1-1
cdr3_length: 13
clone_size: -
v_call: TRBV18
d_call: -

cdr3_aa: CASSFGQGVHEQYF
cdr3_nt: TGCGCCAGCAGCTTTGGGCAGGGGGTCCACGAGCAGTACTTC
j_call: TRBJ2-7
cdr3_length: 14
clone_size: -
v_call: TRBV5-1
d_call: TRBD1

cdr3_aa: CASSSDRITDTQYF
cdr3_nt: TGCGCCAGCAGCTCCGACAGGATCACAGATACGCAGTATTTT
j_call: TRBJ2-3
cdr3_length: 14
clone_size: -
v_call: TRBV5-1
d_call: -

cdr3_aa: CASSPTPGANVLTF
cdr3_nt: TGCGCCAGCAGCCCCACTCCTGGGGCCAACGTCCTGACTTTC
j_call: TRBJ2-6
cdr3_length: 14
clone_size: -
v_call: TRBV5-1
d_call: -

cdr3_aa: CASSSPGALSSGANVLTF
cdr3_nt: TGCGCCAGCAGCAGTCCAGGGGCACTTAGCTCTGGGGCCAACGTCCTGACTTTC
j_call: TRBJ2-6
cdr3_length: 18
clone_size: -
v_call: TRBV5-1
d_call: -

cdr3_aa: CASSGPGGSSYEQYF
cdr3_nt: TGTGCCAGCAGCGGCCCCGGGGGAAGCTCCTACGAGCAGTACTTC
j_call: TRBJ2-7
cdr3_length: 15
clone_size: -
v_call: TRBV11-3
d_call: -

cdr3_aa: CATSSSIGRTRNTIYF
cdr3_nt: TGTGCCACCAGCTCCTCCATCGGAAGGACGAGAAACACCATATATTTT
j_call: TRBJ1-3
cdr3_length: 16
clone_size: -
v_call: TRBV7-1
d_call: -

cdr3_aa: CASSSPGQGAEQFF
cdr3_nt: TGTGCCAGCAGCTCACCGGGACAGGGGGCTGAGCAGTTCTTC
j_call: TRBJ2-1
cdr3_length: 14
clone_size: -
v_call: TRBV28
d_call: TRBD1

cdr3_aa: CASSLWGPLNSGNTIYF
cdr3_nt: TGTGCCAGCAGCTTGTGGGGGCCGCTTAACTCTGGAAACACCATATATTTT
j_call: TRBJ1-3
cdr3_length: 17
clone_size: -
v_call: TRBV7-7
d_call: -

cdr3_aa: CASSHSTSGGIYNEQFF
cdr3_nt: TGTGCCAGCAGCCACTCGACTAGCGGGGGTATTTACAATGAGCAGTTCTTC
j_call: TRBJ2-1
cdr3_length: 17
clone_size: once
v_call: TRBV7-7
d_call: TRBD2

cdr3_aa: CASSPSGLNGETQYF
cdr3_nt: TGCGCCAGCAGCCCTTCGGGCCTCAACGGGGAGACCCAGTACTTC
j_call: TRBJ2-5
cdr3_length: 15
clone_size: -
v_call: TRBV5-1
d_call: -